This T cell receptor beta chain came from a study of blood T cell repertoires in COVID-19. Looking at the study overall: The United States, Italy and Spain provided the acute and convalescent COVID-19 samples. PBMCs, B-cell-depleted T cells, or T cells provided the cDNA or gDNA that made up the material.

As handled by the study authors: Estimation of nucleated cell counts was performed using reference gene primer amplification. TCRdb's table, derived via immunoSEQ multiplex PCR, lists solely in-frame clones and lacks some. V and J calls and clone size are as listed in that table; D and trimming were resolved from the DNA. The sample contains around 63,000 clones, about 70% of which appear only once. Germline trimming cut 1 base from V and 6 bases from J; bases unmatched to any gene: 6. CDR3 size: 15 residues. Per germline, CDR1 KGHSH and CDR2 LQKENI. The source is a woman in her fifties or sixties with active or convalescent COVID-19. The rearrangement uses TRBV18 and TRBJ2-7; 10 nucleotides align to TRBD1. The specimen was peripheral blood. CDR3 sequence reads: CASSPRRDRGGEQYF. The CDR3 coding sequence is TGTGCCAGCTCACCACGCAGGGACAGGGGAGGCGAGCAGTACTTC.